The clone carrying this TCR beta chain was recorded at least ten times. Its antigen is not known. This entry belongs to a study of identical twins. A universal primer site was incorporated via template switching, and the cDNA contained unique molecular identifiers. Each CDR3 protein gets one entry after TCRdb re-called the 5' RACE reads with MiXCR. The table records 700,000 to 950,000 distinct CDR3 sequences, 12% of them present only once. Healthy Caucasians provided all donations. The study, taken as a whole, reports: Compared with unrelated sharing, twin-shared out-of-frame alpha sequences had more low-probability sequences. The analysis was cross-sectional rather than longitudinal within donors.

CDR1 is ENHRY, CDR2 SYGVKD, per germline. This CDR3 comprises 16 residues. V was clipped by 6 bases and J by 0 bases, with 17 bases between them. These sequences were also reported in another study, on yellow fever vaccine responses in identical twins.

The chain joins TRBV10-3 to TRBJ1-2; no clear D. What was sequenced was PBMCs. The TCR sequence derives from a young woman in good health. The CDR3 loop is CAIRGSAGVSNYGYTF. DNA of the CDR3: TGTGCCATCAGGGGATCGGCCGGCGTTTCTAACTATGGCTACACCTTC.